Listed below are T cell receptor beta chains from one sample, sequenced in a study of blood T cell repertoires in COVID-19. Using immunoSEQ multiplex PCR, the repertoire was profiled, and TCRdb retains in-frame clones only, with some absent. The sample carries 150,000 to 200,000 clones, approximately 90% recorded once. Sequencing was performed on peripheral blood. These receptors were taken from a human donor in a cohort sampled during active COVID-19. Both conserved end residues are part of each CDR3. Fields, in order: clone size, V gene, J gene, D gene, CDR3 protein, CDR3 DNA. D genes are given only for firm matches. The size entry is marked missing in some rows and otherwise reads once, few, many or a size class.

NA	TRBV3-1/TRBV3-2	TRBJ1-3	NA	CASSQGKSSGNTIYF	TGTGCCAGCAGCCAAGGAAAGAGCTCTGGAAACACCATATATTTT
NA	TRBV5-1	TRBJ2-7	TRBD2	CASSPQRGVMREPAYEQYF	TGCGCCAGCAGCCCTCAGCGGGGGGTTATGCGGGAGCCGGCCTACGAGCAGTACTTC
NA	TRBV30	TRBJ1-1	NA	CALGREEAFF	TGTGCCTTGGGGAGGGAAGAAGCTTTCTTT
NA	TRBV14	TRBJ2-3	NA	CASSQKMGSIHF	TGTGCCAGCAGCCAAAAGATGGGCTCAATCCATTTT
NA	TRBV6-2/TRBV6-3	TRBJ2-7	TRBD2	CASTPSWSGATYEQYF	TGTGCCAGCACCCCGAGCTGGAGCGGGGCAACCTACGAGCAGTACTTC
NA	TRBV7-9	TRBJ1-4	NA	CASSLSTATNEKLFF	TGTGCCAGCAGCTTATCTACTGCAACTAATGAAAAACTGTTTTTT
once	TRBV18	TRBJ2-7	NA	CASSPTPGGYEQYF	TGTGCCAGCTCACCGACCCCCGGGGGCTACGAGCAGTACTTC
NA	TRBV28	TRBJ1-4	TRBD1	CASSLFSQGASNEKLFF	TGTGCCAGCAGTTTATTTAGTCAGGGGGCCTCTAATGAAAAACTGTTTTTT
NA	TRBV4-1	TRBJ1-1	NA	CASSHKQGLGTEAFF	TGCGCCAGCAGCCATAAACAGGGTTTAGGGACTGAAGCTTTCTTT
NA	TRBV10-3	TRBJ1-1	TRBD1	CAISATGADTEAFF	TGTGCCATCAGTGCGACAGGGGCGGACACTGAAGCTTTCTTT
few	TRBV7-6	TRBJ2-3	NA	CASSLVVTESIADTQYF	TGTGCCAGCAGCTTAGTTGTGACAGAGTCCATAGCAGATACGCAGTATTTT
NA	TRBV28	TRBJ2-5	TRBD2	CASSPYRLAGGRETQYF	TGTGCCAGCAGTCCCTATCGACTAGCGGGAGGTCGAGAGACCCAGTACTTC
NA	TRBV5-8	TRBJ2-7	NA	CASSPGGVFHEQYF	TGTGCCAGCAGCCCTGGAGGGGTGTTCCACGAGCAGTACTTC
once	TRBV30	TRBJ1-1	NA	CAWMRGGVMNTEAFF	TGTGCCTGGATGAGAGGGGGAGTTATGAACACTGAAGCTTTCTTT
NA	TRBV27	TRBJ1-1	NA	CASSLGQNTEAFF	TGTGCCAGCAGTTTGGGCCAGAACACTGAAGCTTTCTTT
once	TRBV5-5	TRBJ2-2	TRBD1	CASSLAGQGWGPESGELFF	TGTGCCAGCAGCTTGGCCGGACAGGGATGGGGGCCGGAGTCCGGGGAGCTGTTTTTT
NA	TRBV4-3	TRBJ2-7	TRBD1	CASSQDNRGRSYEQYF	TGCGCCAGCAGCCAAGATAACAGGGGGAGATCCTACGAGCAGTACTTC
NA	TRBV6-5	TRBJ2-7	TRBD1	CASSHGQGYEQYF	TGTGCCAGCAGTCACGGACAGGGGTACGAGCAGTACTTC
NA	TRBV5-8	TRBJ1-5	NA	CASSFSVNQPQHF	TGTGCCAGCAGCTTTTCGGTGAATCAGCCCCAGCATTTT
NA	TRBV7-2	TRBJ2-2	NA	CASNAPNTGELFF	TGTGCCAGCAACGCGCCCAACACCGGGGAGCTGTTTTTT
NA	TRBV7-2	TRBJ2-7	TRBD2	CASSSSGGLSYEQYF	TGTGCCAGCAGCTCTAGCGGGGGCCTCTCCTACGAGCAGTACTTC
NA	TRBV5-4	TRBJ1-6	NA	CASSLDGANSPLHF	TGTGCCAGCAGCTTGGACGGAGCTAATTCACCCCTCCACTTT
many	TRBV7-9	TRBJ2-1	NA	CASSSTQSLVGFYNEQFF	TGTGCCAGCAGCTCCACCCAATCCCTAGTGGGTTTCTACAATGAGCAGTTCTTC
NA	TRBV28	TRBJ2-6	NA	CASHVSGANVLTF	TGTGCCAGCCATGTCTCTGGGGCCAACGTCCTGACTTTC
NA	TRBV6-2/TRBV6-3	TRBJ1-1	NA	CASSWFTGGEAFF	TGTGCCAGCAGTTGGTTTACAGGTGGTGAAGCTTTCTTT
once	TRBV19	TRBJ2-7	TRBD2	CASSMKGAKLAGAFYEQYF	TGTGCCAGTAGTATGAAGGGGGCGAAGCTAGCGGGAGCCTTTTACGAGCAGTACTTC
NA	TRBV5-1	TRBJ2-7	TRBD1	CASRGTGAYEQYF	TGCGCCAGCAGAGGGACAGGGGCTTACGAGCAGTACTTC
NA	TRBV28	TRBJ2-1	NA	CASSSGVYEQFF	TGTGCCAGCAGTTCGGGGGTCTATGAGCAGTTCTTC
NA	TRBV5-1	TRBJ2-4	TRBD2	CASSFGGDSSKNIQYF	TGCGCCAGCAGCTTTGGGGGGGACTCTTCCAAAAACATTCAGTACTTC
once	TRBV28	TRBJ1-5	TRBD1	CASSLTGRWNQPQHF	TGTGCCAGCAGCTTGACAGGGCGTTGGAATCAGCCCCAGCATTTT
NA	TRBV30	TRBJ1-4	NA	CASDAALNEKLFF	TGTGCCTCAGACGCGGCATTAAATGAAAAACTGTTTTTT
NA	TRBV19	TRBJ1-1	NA	CATRRPGTGGGTEAFF	TGTGCCACCCGCCGGCCGGGGACGGGGGGTGGCACTGAAGCTTTCTTT
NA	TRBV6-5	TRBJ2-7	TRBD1	CASSYSLGQAPYEQYF	TGTGCCAGCAGTTACTCTCTAGGACAGGCCCCCTACGAGCAGTACTTC
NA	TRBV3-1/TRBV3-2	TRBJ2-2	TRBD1	CASSQVGQGYSGELFF	TGTGCCAGCAGCCAGGTGGGACAGGGATACTCCGGGGAGCTGTTTTTT
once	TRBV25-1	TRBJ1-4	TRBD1	CASSEQSDRGEKLFF	TGTGCCAGCAGTGAACAATCGGACAGGGGTGAAAAACTGTTTTTT
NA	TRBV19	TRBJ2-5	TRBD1	CASSMRQGAWETQYF	TGTGCCAGTAGTATGCGACAGGGGGCGTGGGAGACCCAGTACTTC